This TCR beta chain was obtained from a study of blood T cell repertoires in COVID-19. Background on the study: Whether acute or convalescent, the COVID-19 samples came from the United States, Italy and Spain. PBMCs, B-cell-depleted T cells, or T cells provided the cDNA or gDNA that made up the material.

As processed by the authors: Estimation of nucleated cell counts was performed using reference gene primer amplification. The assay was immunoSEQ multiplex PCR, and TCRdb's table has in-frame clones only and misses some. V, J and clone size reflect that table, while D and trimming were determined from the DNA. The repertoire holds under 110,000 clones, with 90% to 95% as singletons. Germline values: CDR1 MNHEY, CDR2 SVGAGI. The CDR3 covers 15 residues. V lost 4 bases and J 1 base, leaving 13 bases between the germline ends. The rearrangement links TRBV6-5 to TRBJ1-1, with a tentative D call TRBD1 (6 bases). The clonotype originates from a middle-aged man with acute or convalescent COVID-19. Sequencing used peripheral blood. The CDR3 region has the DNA TGTGCCAGCAGTTCCCCTCGGGGACAGAACACTGAAGCTTTCTTT. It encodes CASSSPRGQNTEAFF.